The T cell receptor beta chain described here comes from a study of shared clonotypes between healthy human individuals. Naive CD8 cells, CD45RO-negative and positively selected for CCR7, excluded terminally differentiated effector memory CD45RA+ cells. Adult donors, all healthy and HIV-negative, had no recent acute infections or vaccinations. The assay was carried out at the deep level. Generated by immunoSEQ multiplex PCR, the TCRdb table keeps only in-frame clones and is missing some. The sample records 550,000 to 600,000 clones, roughly 98% being singletons. The V end was cut by 6 bases, the J end by 2 bases, with 7 bases between. The CDR3 has 13 amino acids. Per germline, CDR1 LNHDA and CDR2 SQIVND (reference sequence).

The genes are TRBV19 and TRBJ2-2; D gene ambiguous. The sequencing input was naive CD8+ T cells sorted from blood. The sequence derives from a man aged 30 to 45 in good health. CDR3 coding DNA: TGTGCCAGTAGCCTCACTAACACCGGGGAGCTGTTTTTT. Its translation: CASSLTNTGELFF.